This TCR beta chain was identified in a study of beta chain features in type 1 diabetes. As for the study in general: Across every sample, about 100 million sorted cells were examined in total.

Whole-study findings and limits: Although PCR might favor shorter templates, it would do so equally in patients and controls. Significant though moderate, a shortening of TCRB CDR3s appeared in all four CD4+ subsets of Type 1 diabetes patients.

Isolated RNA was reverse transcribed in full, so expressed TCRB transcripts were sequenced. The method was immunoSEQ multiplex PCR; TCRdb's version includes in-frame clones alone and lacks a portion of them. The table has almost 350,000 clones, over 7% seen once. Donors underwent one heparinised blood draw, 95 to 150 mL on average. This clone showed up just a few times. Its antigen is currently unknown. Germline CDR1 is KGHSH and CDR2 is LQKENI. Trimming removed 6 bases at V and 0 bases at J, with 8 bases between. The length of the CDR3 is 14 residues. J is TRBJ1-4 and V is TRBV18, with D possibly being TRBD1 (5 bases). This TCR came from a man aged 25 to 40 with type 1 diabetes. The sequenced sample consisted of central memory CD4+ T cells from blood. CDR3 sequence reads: CASSRQSTNEKLFF. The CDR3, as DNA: TGTGCCAGCTCTAGACAGTCAACTAATGAAAAACTGTTTTTT.